This T cell receptor beta chain was captured in a study of T cell repertoires in cytomegalovirus infection. Overall study context: HLA-B-restricted CMV epitopes that are well studied, plus recently identified HLA-C-restricted ones, were used by the study. Through public TCR beta signatures, both CMV infection and matching HLA type were indicated. Regarding the study as a whole: HLA-C-restricted CMV-specific TCR beta clonotypes were dominant in the ex vivo response.

This clonotype was seen a handful of times. No antigen is known for it. TCRdb reprocessed the reads via MiXCR and lists one record per CDR3 protein. The sample has about 920,000 distinct CDR3 sequences, around 32% seen once; the top ten hold over 12%. V lost 5 bases to trimming and J lost 0 bases; unmatched junction nucleotides: 4. Per the germline V gene, CDR1 is MNHEY and CDR2 is SVGEGT. The CDR3 consists of 15 residues. Material: cultured CD8+ T cells from PBMCs, obtained from culture after CMV antigen stimulation. This receptor was identified in a human donor in good health (CMV status not recorded). Some clones in this sample may be carry-over from other donors' samples. This chain links TRBV6-2 or TRBV6-3 with TRBJ2-3, with 8 bases identical to TRBD1. CDR3 bases: TGTGCCAGCAGTGCAGGGGGCACTAGCACAGATACGCAGTATTTT. Protein sequence: CASSAGGTSTDTQYF.